The clone carrying this TCR beta chain was seen more than once but under ten times. TCRdb re-called the RT-PCR reads with MiXCR, one entry per CDR3 protein. The repertoire holds about 5,600 distinct CDR3 sequences, with roughly 8% as singletons. The entry originates in a study of immune reconstitution after stem cell transplant in scleroderma. The CDR3 is 16 residues long. V was cut by 1 base and J by 5 bases, with 21 bases left in between. CDR1 is DFQATT, CDR2 SNEGSKA, per germline (reference sequence). This rearrangement joins TRBV20-1 to TRBJ2-7; D unclear. The TCR comes from a male donor with systemic sclerosis. Sampling was carried out before or after autologous hematopoietic stem cell transplantation (not recorded which). The CDR3 region is CSARVSTALLPHEQYF. In DNA form, the CDR3 reads TGCAGTGCTAGAGTTAGTACAGCCCTACTCCCTCACGAGCAGTACTTC.